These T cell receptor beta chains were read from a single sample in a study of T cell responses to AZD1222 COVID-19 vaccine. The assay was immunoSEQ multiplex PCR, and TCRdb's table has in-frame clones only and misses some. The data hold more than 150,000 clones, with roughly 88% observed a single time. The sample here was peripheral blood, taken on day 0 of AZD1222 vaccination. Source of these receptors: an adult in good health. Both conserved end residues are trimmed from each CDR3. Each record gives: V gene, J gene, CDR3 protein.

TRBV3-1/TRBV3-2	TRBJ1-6	ASSQGVLRQGARPLH
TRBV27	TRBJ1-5	ASSSSGTGGGRLNQPQH
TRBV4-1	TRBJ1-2	ASSHIGGHSKPTNYGYT
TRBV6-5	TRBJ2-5	ASSKTRGGETQY
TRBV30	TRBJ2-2	AWGQANTGELF
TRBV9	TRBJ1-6	ASSPLSGNSPLH
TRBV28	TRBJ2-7	ASSLTVYEQY
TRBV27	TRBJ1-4	ASSARGGRNEKLF
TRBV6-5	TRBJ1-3	ASSLDSSGNTIY
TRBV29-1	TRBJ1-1	SVGPLNTEAF
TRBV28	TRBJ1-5	ASRERGGAYQPQH